Listed below are T cell receptor beta chains from one sample, sequenced in a study of shared clonotypes between healthy human individuals. Repertoires were generated with immunoSEQ multiplex PCR, while TCRdb's copy carries only in-frame clones and drops some. The sample includes around 100,000 clones, less than 80% seen only once; the top ten take around 41%. The specimen was memory CD8+ T cells sorted from blood. The receptors stem from a man aged 25 to 40 in good health. Both conserved end residues are part of each CDR3. A D gene is named only where the DNA matches it firmly. Only some rows state a clone size, as once, few, many or a class for expanded clones.

>TRBJ2-7|TRBV30|TRBD1|-
CAWSTDRAYEQYF
TGTGCCTGGAGTACGGACAGGGCCTACGAGCAGTACTTC
>TRBJ2-7|TRBV7-9|-|many
CASSSFQGSNEQYF
TGTGCCAGCAGTAGCTTCCAGGGGAGCAACGAGCAGTACTTC
>TRBJ2-1|TRBV5-1|-|once
CASSHQEYSGISYNEQFF
TGCGCCAGCAGCCACCAAGAATATAGCGGTATTTCCTACAATGAGCAGTTCTTC
>TRBJ2-1|TRBV25-1|TRBD2|-
CASRSGRGDNEQFF
TGTGCCAGCAGAAGCGGGAGAGGCGACAATGAGCAGTTCTTC
>TRBJ2-1|TRBV11-2|-|once
CASSLVPPTRSSYNEQFF
TGTGCCAGCAGCTTAGTCCCCCCAACTAGAAGTTCCTACAATGAGCAGTTCTTC
>TRBJ1-1|TRBV11-1|-|-
CASSPSGRVATEAFF
TGTGCCAGCAGCCCAAGCGGCAGGGTTGCCACTGAAGCTTTCTTT
>TRBJ2-7|TRBV27|-|-
CASRRGLKNYEQYF
TGTGCCAGCAGGCGCGGACTGAAGAACTACGAGCAGTACTTC
>TRBJ2-1|TRBV2|-|few
CASSGSTGSYNEQFF
TGTGCCAGCAGTGGGTCCACTGGGTCCTACAATGAGCAGTTCTTC
>TRBJ1-5|TRBV6-6|-|many
CASSYSSDWQPQHF
TGTGCCAGCAGTTACTCGTCGGACTGGCAGCCCCAGCATTTT
>TRBJ2-7|TRBV14|TRBD2|-
CASSGTSYEQYF
TGTGCCAGCAGCGGGACTAGCTACGAGCAGTACTTC
>TRBJ2-1|TRBV11-2|-|-
CASSPDSYNEQFF
TGTGCCAGCAGCCCAGACTCATACAATGAGCAGTTCTTC
>TRBJ2-1|TRBV30|-|-
CAWSSGDEQFF
TGTGCCTGGAGTTCAGGGGATGAGCAGTTCTTC
>TRBJ1-5|TRBV5-8|TRBD1|-
CASSLGTGQNQPQHF
TGTGCCAGCAGCTTGGGGACAGGTCAGAATCAGCCCCAGCATTTT
>TRBJ2-3|TRBV7-8|-|-
CASIRGGGSHSTDTQYF
TGTGCCAGCATCAGGGGGGGCGGGAGCCATAGCACAGATACGCAGTATTTT
>TRBJ2-2|TRBV5-8|TRBD2|-
CASSLEGPTSVYTGELFF
TGTGCCAGCAGCTTAGAGGGGCCGACTAGCGTTTACACCGGGGAGCTGTTTTTT
>TRBJ1-4|TRBV4-1|-|many
CASSQVVGSTNEKLFF
TGCGCCAGCAGCCAAGTGGTAGGGTCAACTAATGAAAAACTGTTTTTT
>TRBJ2-1|TRBV7-9|TRBD2|-
CASSGGASGSYEQFF
TGTGCCAGCAGCGGGGGGGCTAGCGGGAGTTATGAGCAGTTCTTC
>TRBJ2-3|TRBV4-3|TRBD2|few
CASSPSLPGGGPDTQYF
TGCGCCAGCAGCCCTTCCCTTCCGGGAGGAGGCCCAGATACGCAGTATTTT
>TRBJ2-7|TRBV28|-|-
CASSSLRYEQYF
TGTGCCAGCAGTTCTTTACGTTACGAGCAGTACTTC
>TRBJ1-2|TRBV28|-|-
CASSFRTAAYGYTF
TGTGCCAGCAGTTTTCGTACAGCTGCCTATGGCTACACCTTC
>TRBJ2-5|TRBV5-1|-|-
CASSLDGRQTQYF
TGCGCCAGCAGCTTGGACGGCAGACAGACCCAGTACTTC
>TRBJ2-7|TRBV25-1|TRBD2|-
CASTTVREKENEQYF
TGTGCCAGCACGACTGTGCGGGAGAAGGAGAACGAGCAGTACTTC
>TRBJ2-5|TRBV4-1|-|-
CASSPLPGGPETQYF
TGCGCCAGCAGCCCACTCCCCGGGGGGCCGGAGACCCAGTACTTC
>TRBJ2-7|TRBV28|-|-
CGVGGSYEQYF
TGTGGGGTGGGGGGTTCCTACGAGCAGTACTTC
>TRBJ1-1|TRBV19|TRBD1|-
CASSQDRGTEAFF
TGTGCCAGTAGTCAGGACAGGGGGACTGAAGCTTTCTTT
>TRBJ2-1|TRBV18|-|few
CASSPPRGKRGVEQFF
TGTGCCAGCTCACCACCGCGCGGGAAACGAGGTGTTGAGCAGTTCTTC
>TRBJ2-7|TRBV4-1|-|-
CATGRWGYEQYF
TGCGCCACCGGGCGGTGGGGCTACGAGCAGTACTTC
>TRBJ2-7|TRBV27|TRBD1|-
CASSLQGQGAYEQYF
TGTGCCAGCAGTTTACAAGGACAGGGGGCCTACGAGCAGTACTTC
>TRBJ2-7|TRBV11-1|TRBD2|once
CASSQTSGTYEQYF
TGTGCCAGCAGCCAGACTAGCGGGACTTACGAGCAGTACTTC
>TRBJ2-5|TRBV6-1|TRBD2|once
CASTLAVYLQETQYF
TGTGCCAGCACGCTAGCGGTATACCTCCAAGAGACCCAGTACTTC
>TRBJ1-2|TRBV28|-|once
CASKNSAGGYTF
TGTGCCAGCAAAAACAGTGCGGGGGGCTACACCTTC
>TRBJ1-5|TRBV28|-|-
CASRRPNQPQHF
TGTGCCAGCAGGAGGCCCAATCAGCCCCAGCATTTT
>TRBJ1-6|TRBV4-3|-|-
CASSQEVLWDSPLHF
TGCGCCAGCAGCCAAGAGGTCCTGTGGGATTCACCCCTCCACTTT
>TRBJ2-2|TRBV27|-|-
CASSLKQGSGELFF
TGTGCCAGCAGTTTAAAACAGGGTTCCGGGGAGCTGTTTTTT
>TRBJ2-2|TRBV5-4|-|-
CASSPHSPGVNTGELFF
TGTGCCAGCAGCCCGCATTCTCCGGGGGTGAACACCGGGGAGCTGTTTTTT
>TRBJ2-1|TRBV7-8|-|once
CASSLDSYNEQFF
TGTGCCAGCAGCTTGGACTCCTACAATGAGCAGTTCTTC
>TRBJ1-4|TRBV28|TRBD1|-
CASSPRDRGRKGNEKLFF
TGTGCCAGCAGTCCCCGGGACAGGGGGCGCAAGGGTAATGAAAAACTGTTTTTT
>TRBJ1-2|TRBV19|TRBD1|medium-sized
CASSIAGQGDYGYTF
TGTGCCAGTAGTATAGCAGGACAGGGGGACTATGGCTACACCTTC
>TRBJ2-7|TRBV6-6|-|few
CASSYSLGAYEQYF
TGTGCCAGCAGTTACTCGTTGGGGGCCTACGAGCAGTACTTC
>TRBJ2-7|TRBV10-3|-|-
CAISESGYSYEQYF
TGTGCCATCAGTGAGTCTGGATACTCCTACGAGCAGTACTTC
>TRBJ1-2|TRBV7-2|TRBD1|-
CASTGDRLPNSNYGYTF
TGTGCCAGCACCGGGGACAGGCTGCCCAATTCTAACTATGGCTACACCTTC
>TRBJ2-3|TRBV6-4|TRBD2|few
CASSDGTRNTDTQYF
TGTGCCAGCAGTGACGGGACTAGAAACACAGATACGCAGTATTTT
>TRBJ1-1|TRBV7-6|-|few
CASSSGDEAFF
TGTGCCAGCAGTTCAGGGGATGAAGCTTTCTTT
>TRBJ1-3|TRBV7-6|-|-
CASSPQGFSAGNTIYF
TGTGCCAGCAGCCCCCAGGGGTTCTCGGCTGGAAACACCATATATTTT
>TRBJ2-6|TRBV27|-|-
CASSLGNSGANVLTF
TGTGCCAGCAGTTTGGGCAACTCTGGGGCCAACGTCCTGACTTTC